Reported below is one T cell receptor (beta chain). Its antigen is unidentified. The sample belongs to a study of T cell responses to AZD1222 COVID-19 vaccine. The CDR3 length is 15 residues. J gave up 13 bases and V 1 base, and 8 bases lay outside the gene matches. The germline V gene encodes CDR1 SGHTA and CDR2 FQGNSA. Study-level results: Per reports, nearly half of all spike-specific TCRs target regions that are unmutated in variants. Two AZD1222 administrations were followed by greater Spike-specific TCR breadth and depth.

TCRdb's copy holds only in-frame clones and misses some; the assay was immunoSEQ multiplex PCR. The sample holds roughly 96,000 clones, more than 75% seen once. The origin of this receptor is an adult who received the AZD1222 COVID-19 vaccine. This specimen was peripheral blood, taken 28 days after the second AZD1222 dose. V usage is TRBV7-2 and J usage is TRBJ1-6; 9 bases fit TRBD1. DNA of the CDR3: TGTGCCAGCAGCTTAGGGGGACAGGGTGGGGTGCCCCTCCACTTT. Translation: CASSLGGQGGVPLHF.